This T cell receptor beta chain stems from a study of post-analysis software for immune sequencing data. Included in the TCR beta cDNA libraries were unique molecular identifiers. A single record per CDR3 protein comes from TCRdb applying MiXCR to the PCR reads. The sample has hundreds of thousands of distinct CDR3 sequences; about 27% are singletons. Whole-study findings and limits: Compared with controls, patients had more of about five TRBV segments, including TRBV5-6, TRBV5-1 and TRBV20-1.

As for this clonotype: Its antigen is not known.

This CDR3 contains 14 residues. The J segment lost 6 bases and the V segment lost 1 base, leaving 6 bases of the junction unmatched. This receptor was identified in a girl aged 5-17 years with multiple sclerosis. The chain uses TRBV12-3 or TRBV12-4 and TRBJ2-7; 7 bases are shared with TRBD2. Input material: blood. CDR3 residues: CASSLGGSHGEQYF. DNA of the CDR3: TGTGCCAGCAGTTTAGGCGGGAGTCATGGCGAGCAGTACTTC.